This T cell receptor (beta chain) was identified during a study of Graves' ophthalmopathy and Graves' hyperthyroidism. Looking at the study overall: Hyperthyroidism showing no ophthalmopathy within 18 months of follow-up was stable.

With respect to this clonotype: Its antigen is unknown.

The authors amplified TCR beta CDR3 regions, and they did so from RNA transcripts for repertoire sequencing. HTBI primers were used in a first-round RT-PCR, which preceded a second-round multiplex PCR. One entry per CDR3 protein, called by TCRdb with MiXCR from the multiplex PCR reads. The table has about 1.1 million distinct CDR3 sequences, 35% to 45% seen once. CDR1 MDHEN and CDR2 SYDVKM come from the germline V gene. The CDR3 sequence is 15 residues long. Between the trimmed V and J ends, which lost 4 bases and 0 bases, there was a span of 9 bases. Patients with other autoimmune diseases, uncontrolled infections, pregnancy or lactation were excluded. The study's findings and limits: Separation of ophthalmopathy from stable hyperthyroidism was achieved by a 13-signature model, at approximately 87% sensitivity and under 83% specificity.

The specimen was peripheral blood or thyroid tissue (not recorded which). The chain employs TRBV28 and TRBJ2-2, with D uncertain. The receptor's source is an adult man with Graves' hyperthyroidism. The CDR3 nucleotides are TGTGCCAGCAGTTCGGCAGAGACGAACACCGGGGAGCTGTTTTTT. It translates to CASSSAETNTGELFF.